These T cell receptor beta chains were read from a single sample in a study of cytomegalovirus exposure and HLA in healthy donors. Assay: immunoSEQ multiplex PCR; the TCRdb copy retains only in-frame clones and omits some. The data show about 150,000 clones, with 70% to 90% seen just once and about 1.9% held by the top ten. Material: PBMCs. The origin of the receptors is a human donor in good health. CDR3s include the opening cysteine and the closing phenylalanine or tryptophan. Fields, in order: clone size, V gene, CDR3 protein. Only some rows state a clone size, as once, few, many or a class for expanded clones.

clone size: -
V gene: TRBV7-3
CDR3 protein: CASSLTRSSYNEQFF

clone size: -
V gene: TRBV27
CDR3 protein: CASRSMSRDFVTEAFF

clone size: -
V gene: TRBV7-8
CDR3 protein: CASSLIPLAFSYNEQFF

clone size: -
V gene: TRBV7-6
CDR3 protein: CASSSRFGTGQFF

clone size: -
V gene: TRBV27
CDR3 protein: CASSSPTGYNSPLHF

clone size: -
V gene: TRBV6-5
CDR3 protein: CASSYSGRGHTIYF

clone size: -
V gene: TRBV4-1
CDR3 protein: CASSRQVGGATSNTGELFF

clone size: -
V gene: TRBV14
CDR3 protein: CASSQITSGRVDEQYF

clone size: -
V gene: TRBV5-6
CDR3 protein: CASSYSGDAEAFF

clone size: once
V gene: TRBV5-4
CDR3 protein: CASSLGRTSGSRLNEQFF

clone size: -
V gene: TRBV2
CDR3 protein: CASTPEGVAGVYEQYF

clone size: -
V gene: TRBV11-3
CDR3 protein: CASSAGRNTEAFF

clone size: few
V gene: TRBV25-1
CDR3 protein: CASSVATRYGYTF

clone size: -
V gene: TRBV5-1
CDR3 protein: CASSLDRETEAFF

clone size: -
V gene: TRBV5-5
CDR3 protein: CASSLGPAGLSSYEQYF

clone size: -
V gene: TRBV7-3
CDR3 protein: CASSPRQGTEAFF

clone size: -
V gene: TRBV6-5
CDR3 protein: CASSPGTGGMQPQHF

clone size: -
V gene: TRBV5-1
CDR3 protein: CASSLASGGADTQYF

clone size: -
V gene: TRBV5-4
CDR3 protein: CASSRDRNTEAFF

clone size: -
V gene: TRBV27
CDR3 protein: CASGAGQGAPGELFF

clone size: -
V gene: TRBV9
CDR3 protein: CASSVSSSGNTEAFF

clone size: few
V gene: TRBV19
CDR3 protein: CASTTDRSSYEQYF

clone size: -
V gene: TRBV7-8
CDR3 protein: CASSTNRPGQAIYSNQPQHF

clone size: -
V gene: TRBV6-1
CDR3 protein: CASLQGFGSYEQYF

clone size: -
V gene: TRBV2
CDR3 protein: CASSVTGAHGYTF

clone size: -
V gene: TRBV28
CDR3 protein: CASSSTGTSGPYEQYF

clone size: -
V gene: TRBV14
CDR3 protein: CASSLNSGRLAPYEQYF

clone size: -
V gene: TRBV4-1
CDR3 protein: CASSQETGSNTEAFF

clone size: few
V gene: TRBV7-2
CDR3 protein: CASSPWAIGTGRTDTQYF

clone size: -
V gene: TRBV7-2
CDR3 protein: CASSLEPAFTYEQYF

clone size: few
V gene: TRBV5-4
CDR3 protein: CASSSITGYGYTF

clone size: -
V gene: TRBV7-9
CDR3 protein: CASSLGGQGTNYGYTF

clone size: -
V gene: TRBV29-1
CDR3 protein: CSVGRGNEQYF

clone size: once
V gene: TRBV15
CDR3 protein: CATSGQGADEIEAFF

clone size: -
V gene: TRBV7-3
CDR3 protein: CASSHRTSGILGNEQFF

clone size: -
V gene: TRBV5-6
CDR3 protein: CASSQDRGQGAFF

clone size: -
V gene: TRBV18
CDR3 protein: CASSPGRGPTEKLFF

clone size: -
V gene: TRBV5-6
CDR3 protein: CASNPGGDYNEQFF

clone size: -
V gene: TRBV19
CDR3 protein: CASRGTGLRSNQPQHF

clone size: few
V gene: TRBV30
CDR3 protein: CAWSNRVNQPQHF

clone size: -
V gene: TRBV6-5
CDR3 protein: CASSRDRATEAFF

clone size: -
V gene: TRBV1
CDR3 protein: CTSSPPPGGF

clone size: once
V gene: TRBV7-6
CDR3 protein: CASSPSTGWWSPLHF

clone size: -
V gene: TRBV9
CDR3 protein: CASSVDGGGHYGYTF

clone size: -
V gene: TRBV2
CDR3 protein: CASTRENTGELFF

clone size: -
V gene: TRBV7-3
CDR3 protein: CASSPGLDHNEQFF

clone size: -
V gene: TRBV27
CDR3 protein: CASSLANRASGANVLTF

clone size: -
V gene: TRBV18
CDR3 protein: CASSPRDRGRRGEKLFF

clone size: -
V gene: TRBV5-1
CDR3 protein: CASSPTSGRQETQYF

clone size: -
V gene: TRBV5-6
CDR3 protein: CASRTGFRDSPLHF

clone size: -
V gene: TRBV18
CDR3 protein: CASSPTGPEAFF

clone size: -
V gene: TRBV10-3
CDR3 protein: CAISESMGGNTEAFF

clone size: -
V gene: TRBV7-2
CDR3 protein: CASSRDRGTYQPQHF